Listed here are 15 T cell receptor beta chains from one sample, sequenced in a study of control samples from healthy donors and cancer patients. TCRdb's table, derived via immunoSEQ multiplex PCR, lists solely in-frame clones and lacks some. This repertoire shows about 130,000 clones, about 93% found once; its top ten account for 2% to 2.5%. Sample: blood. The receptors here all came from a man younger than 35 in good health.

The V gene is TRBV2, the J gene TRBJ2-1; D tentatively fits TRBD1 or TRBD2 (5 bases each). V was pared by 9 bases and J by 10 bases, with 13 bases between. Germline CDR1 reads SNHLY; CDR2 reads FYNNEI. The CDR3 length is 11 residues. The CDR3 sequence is CARSPGPEQFF. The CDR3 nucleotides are TGTGCCAGATCACCGGGGCCCGAGCAGTTCTTC.

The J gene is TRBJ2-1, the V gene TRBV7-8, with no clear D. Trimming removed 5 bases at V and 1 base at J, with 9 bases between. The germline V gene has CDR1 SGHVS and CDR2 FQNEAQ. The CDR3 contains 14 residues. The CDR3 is CASSPTASYNEQFF. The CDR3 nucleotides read TGTGCCAGCAGCCCTACAGCTTCCTACAATGAGCAGTTCTTC.

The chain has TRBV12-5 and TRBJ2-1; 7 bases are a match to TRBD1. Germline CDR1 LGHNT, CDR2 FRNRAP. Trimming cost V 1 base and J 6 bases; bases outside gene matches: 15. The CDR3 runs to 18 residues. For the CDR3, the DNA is TGTGCTAGTGGTTTGGGCGGCGAGGGGGCATTGTTGGGCAATGAGCAGTTCTTC. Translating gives CASGLGGEGALLGNEQFF. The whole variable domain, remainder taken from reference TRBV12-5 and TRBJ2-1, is DARVTQTPRHKVTEMGQEVTMRCQPILGHNTVFWYRQTMMQGLELLAYFRNRAPLDDSGMPKDRFSAEMPDATLATLKIQPSEPRDSAVYFCASGLGGEGALLGNEQFFGPGTRLTVL.

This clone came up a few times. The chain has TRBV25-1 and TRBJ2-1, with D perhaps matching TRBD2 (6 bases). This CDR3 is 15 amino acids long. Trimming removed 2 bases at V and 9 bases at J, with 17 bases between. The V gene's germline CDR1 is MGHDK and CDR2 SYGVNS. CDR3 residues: CASSEAEAGKREQFF. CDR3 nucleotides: TGTGCCAGCAGTGAAGCGGAGGCGGGAAAGCGTGAGCAGTTCTTC.

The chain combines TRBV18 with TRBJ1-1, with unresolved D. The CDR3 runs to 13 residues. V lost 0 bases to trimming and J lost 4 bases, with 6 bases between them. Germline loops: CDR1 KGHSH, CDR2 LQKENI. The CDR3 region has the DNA TGTGCCAGCTCACCACCCATGGGCACTGAAGCTTTCTTT. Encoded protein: CASSPPMGTEAFF.

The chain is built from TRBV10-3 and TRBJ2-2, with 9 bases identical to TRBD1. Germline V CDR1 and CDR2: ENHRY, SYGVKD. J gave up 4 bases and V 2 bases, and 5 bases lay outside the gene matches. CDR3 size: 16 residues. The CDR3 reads CAISEGTGQGTGELFF. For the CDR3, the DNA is TGTGCCATCAGTGAGGGGACAGGGCAGGGCACCGGGGAGCTGTTTTTT.

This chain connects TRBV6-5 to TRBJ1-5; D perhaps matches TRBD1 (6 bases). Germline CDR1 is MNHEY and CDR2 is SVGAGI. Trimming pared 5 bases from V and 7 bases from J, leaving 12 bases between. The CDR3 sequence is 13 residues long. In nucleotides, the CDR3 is TGTGCCAGCAGTCCGACAGGTCCCCAGCCCCAGCATTTT. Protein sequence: CASSPTGPQPQHF.

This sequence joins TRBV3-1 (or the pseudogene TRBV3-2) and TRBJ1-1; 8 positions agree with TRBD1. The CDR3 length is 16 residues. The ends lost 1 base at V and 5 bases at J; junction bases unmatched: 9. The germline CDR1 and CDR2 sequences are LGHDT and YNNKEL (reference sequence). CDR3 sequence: CASSQGWGTGGTEAFF. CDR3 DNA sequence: TGTGCCAGCAGCCAAGGATGGGGTACAGGGGGAACTGAAGCTTTCTTT.

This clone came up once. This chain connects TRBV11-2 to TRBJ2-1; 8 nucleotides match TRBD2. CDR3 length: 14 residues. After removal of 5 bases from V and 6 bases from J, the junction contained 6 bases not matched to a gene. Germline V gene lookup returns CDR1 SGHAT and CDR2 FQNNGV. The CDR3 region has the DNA TGTGCCAGCAGCACCCGGGGGGGTTCCAATGAGCAGTTCTTC. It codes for CASSTRGGSNEQFF.

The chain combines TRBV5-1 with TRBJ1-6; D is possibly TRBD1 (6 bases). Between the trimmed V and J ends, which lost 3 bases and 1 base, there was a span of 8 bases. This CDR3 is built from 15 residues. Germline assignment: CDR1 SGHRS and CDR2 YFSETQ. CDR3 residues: CASSSQGSYNSPLHF. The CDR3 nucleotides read TGCGCCAGCAGCTCACAGGGTTCCTATAATTCACCCCTCCACTTT.

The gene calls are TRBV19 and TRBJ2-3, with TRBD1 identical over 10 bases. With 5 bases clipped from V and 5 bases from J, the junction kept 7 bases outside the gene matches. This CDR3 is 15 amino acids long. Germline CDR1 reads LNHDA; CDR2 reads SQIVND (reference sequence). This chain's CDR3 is CASSPGGQGGDTQYF. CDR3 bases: TGTGCCAGTAGTCCCGGAGGACAGGGGGGAGATACGCAGTATTTT.

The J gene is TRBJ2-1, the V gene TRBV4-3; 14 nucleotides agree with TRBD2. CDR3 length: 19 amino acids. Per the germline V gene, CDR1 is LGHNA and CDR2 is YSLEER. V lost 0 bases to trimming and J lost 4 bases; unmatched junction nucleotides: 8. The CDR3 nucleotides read TGCGCCAGCAGCCAAGATAAGGGACTAGCGGGAGCCCGGTACAATGAGCAGTTCTTC. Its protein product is CASSQDKGLAGARYNEQFF.

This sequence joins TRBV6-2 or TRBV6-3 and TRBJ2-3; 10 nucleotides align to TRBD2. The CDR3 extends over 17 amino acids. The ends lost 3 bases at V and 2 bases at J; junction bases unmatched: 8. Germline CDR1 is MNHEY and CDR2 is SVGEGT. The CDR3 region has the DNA TGTGCCAGCAGTTATGGTAGCGGGGGGCTAACCACAGATACGCAGTATTTT. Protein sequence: CASSYGSGGLTTDTQYF.

CDR3 protein: CASSVGTGGDYGYTF. CDR3 nucleotides: TGTGCCAGCAGCGTAGGGACGGGAGGTGACTATGGCTACACCTTC. This sequence joins TRBV9 and TRBJ1-2; D not resolved. There are 15 residues in the CDR3. Trimming shortened V by 0 bases and J by 3 bases, and 12 bases separated the two germline ends. Germline lookup yields CDR1 SGDLS and CDR2 YYNGEE.

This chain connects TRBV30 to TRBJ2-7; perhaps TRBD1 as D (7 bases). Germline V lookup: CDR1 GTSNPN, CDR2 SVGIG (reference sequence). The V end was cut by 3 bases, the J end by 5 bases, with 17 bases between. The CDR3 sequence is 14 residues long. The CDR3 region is CAWSVGQGGNEQYF. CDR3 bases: TGTGCCTGGAGCGTTGGGCAGGGGGGCAACGAGCAGTACTTC.